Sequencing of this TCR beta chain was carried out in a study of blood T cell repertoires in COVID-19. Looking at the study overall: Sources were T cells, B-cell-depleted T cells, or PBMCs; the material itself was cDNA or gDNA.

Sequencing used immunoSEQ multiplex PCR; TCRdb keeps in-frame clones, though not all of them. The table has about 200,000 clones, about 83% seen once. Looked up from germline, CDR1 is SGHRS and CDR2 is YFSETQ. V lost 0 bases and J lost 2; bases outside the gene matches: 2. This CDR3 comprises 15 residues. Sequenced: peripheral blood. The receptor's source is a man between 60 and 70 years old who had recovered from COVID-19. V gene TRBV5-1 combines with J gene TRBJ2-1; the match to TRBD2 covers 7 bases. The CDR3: CASSLAGGAYNEQFF. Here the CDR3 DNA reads TGCGCCAGCAGCTTGGCGGGAGGCGCCTACAATGAGCAGTTCTTC.